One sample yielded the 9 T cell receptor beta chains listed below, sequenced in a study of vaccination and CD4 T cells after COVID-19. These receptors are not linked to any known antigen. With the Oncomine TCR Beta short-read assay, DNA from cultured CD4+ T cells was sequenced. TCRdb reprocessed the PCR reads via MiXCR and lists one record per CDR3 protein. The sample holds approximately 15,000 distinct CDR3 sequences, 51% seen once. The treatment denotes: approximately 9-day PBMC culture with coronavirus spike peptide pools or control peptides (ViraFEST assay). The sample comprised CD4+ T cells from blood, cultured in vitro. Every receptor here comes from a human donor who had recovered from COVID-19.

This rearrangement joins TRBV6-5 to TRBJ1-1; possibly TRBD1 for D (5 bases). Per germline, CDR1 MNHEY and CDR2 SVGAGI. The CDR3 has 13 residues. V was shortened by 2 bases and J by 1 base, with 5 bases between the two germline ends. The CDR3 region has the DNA TGTGCCAGCAGTTACGGGGGGAACACTGAAGCTTTCTTT. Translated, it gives CASSYGGNTEAFF.

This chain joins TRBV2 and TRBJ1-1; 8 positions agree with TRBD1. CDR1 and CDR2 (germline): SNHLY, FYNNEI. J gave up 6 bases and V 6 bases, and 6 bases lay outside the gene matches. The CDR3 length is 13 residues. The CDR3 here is CASSGQGLSEAFF. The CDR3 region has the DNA TGTGCCAGCAGCGGACAGGGATTGTCTGAAGCTTTCTTT.

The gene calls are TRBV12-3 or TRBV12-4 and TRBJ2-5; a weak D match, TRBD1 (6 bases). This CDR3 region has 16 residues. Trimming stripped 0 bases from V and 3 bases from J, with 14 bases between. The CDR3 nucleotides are TGTGCCAGCAGTTTAGCGCGGAGTTACAGGGAAGAGACCCAGTACTTC. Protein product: CASSLARSYREETQYF.

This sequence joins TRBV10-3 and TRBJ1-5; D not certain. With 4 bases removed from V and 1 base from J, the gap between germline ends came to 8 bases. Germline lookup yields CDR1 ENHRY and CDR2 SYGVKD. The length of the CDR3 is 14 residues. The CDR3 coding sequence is TGTGCCATCAGTGCGAGTGAGAGCAATCAGCCCCAGCATTTT. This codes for CAISASESNQPQHF.

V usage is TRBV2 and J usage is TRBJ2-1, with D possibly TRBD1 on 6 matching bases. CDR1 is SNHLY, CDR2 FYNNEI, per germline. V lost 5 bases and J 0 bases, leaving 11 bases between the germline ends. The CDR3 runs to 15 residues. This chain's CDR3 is CASSMDSSSYNEQFF. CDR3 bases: TGTGCCAGCAGTATGGACAGTAGCTCCTACAATGAGCAGTTCTTC. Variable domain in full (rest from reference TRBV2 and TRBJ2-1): EPEVTQTPSHQVTQMGQEVILRCVPISNHLYFYWYRQILGQKVEFLVSFYNNEISEKSEIFDDQFSVERPDGSNFTLKIRSTKLEDSAMYFCASSMDSSSYNEQFFGPGTRLTVL.

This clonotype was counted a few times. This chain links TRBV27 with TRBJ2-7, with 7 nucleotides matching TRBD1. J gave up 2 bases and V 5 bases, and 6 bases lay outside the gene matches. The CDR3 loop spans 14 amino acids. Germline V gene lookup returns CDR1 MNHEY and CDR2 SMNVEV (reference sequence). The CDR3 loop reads CASSRDSRTYEQYF. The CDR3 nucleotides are TGTGCCAGCAGTAGGGACAGCCGAACCTACGAGCAGTACTTC.

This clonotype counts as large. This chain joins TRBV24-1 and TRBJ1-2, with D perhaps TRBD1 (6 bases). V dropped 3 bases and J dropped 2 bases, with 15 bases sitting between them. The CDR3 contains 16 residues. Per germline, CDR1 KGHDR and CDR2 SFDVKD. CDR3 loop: CATSDPLPDSNYGYTF. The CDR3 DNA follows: TGTGCCACCAGTGATCCTCTCCCGGACAGCAACTATGGCTACACCTTC.

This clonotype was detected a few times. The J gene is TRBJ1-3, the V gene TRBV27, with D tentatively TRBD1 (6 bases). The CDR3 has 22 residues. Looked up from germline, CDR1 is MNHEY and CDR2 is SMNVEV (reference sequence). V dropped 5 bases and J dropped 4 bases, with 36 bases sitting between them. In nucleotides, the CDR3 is TGTGCCAGCAGTCCTATATTAACAGGGAATCCCCCAGTGTGTGCATCCGGAAACACCATATATTTT. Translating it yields CASSPILTGNPPVCASGNTIYF.

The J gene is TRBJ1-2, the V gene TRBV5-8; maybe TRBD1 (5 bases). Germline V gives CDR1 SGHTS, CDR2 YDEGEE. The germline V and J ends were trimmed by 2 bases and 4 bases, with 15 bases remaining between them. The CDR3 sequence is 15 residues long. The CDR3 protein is CASSFRQNIIYGYTF. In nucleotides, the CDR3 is TGTGCCAGCAGCTTTCGACAGAATATCATCTATGGCTACACCTTC.